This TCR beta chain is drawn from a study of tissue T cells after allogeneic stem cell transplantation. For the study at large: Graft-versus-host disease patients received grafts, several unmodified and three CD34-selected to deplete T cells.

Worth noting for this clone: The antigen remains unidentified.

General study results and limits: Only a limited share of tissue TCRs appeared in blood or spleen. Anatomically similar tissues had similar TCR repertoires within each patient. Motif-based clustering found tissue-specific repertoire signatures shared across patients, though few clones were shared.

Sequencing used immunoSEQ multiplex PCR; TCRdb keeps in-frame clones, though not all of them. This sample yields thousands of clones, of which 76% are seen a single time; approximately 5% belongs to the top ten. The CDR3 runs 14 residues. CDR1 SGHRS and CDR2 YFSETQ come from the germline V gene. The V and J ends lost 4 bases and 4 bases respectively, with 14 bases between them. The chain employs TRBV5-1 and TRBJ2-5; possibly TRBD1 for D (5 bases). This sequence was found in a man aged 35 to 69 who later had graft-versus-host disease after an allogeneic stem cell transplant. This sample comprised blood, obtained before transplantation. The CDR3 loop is CASSTGLSPETQYF. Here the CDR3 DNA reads TGCGCCAGCAGCACAGGCCTGTCCCCAGAGACCCAGTACTTC. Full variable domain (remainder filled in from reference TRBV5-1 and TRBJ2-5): KAGVTQTPRYLIKTRGQQVTLSCSPISGHRSVSWYQQTPGQGLQFLFEYFSETQRNKGNFPGRFSGRQFSNSRSEMNVSTLELGDSALYLCASSTGLSPETQYFGPGTRLLVL.